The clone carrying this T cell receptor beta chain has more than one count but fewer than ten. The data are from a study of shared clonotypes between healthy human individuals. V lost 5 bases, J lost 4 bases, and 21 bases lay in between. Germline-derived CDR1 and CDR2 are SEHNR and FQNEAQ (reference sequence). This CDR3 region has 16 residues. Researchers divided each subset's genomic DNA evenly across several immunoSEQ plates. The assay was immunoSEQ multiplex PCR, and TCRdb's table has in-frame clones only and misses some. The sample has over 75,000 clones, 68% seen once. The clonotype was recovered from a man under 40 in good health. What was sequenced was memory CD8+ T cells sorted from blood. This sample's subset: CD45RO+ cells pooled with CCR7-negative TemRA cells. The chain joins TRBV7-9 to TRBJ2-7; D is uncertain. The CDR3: CASSPRASAGEYEQYF. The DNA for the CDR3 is TGTGCCAGCAGCCCGAGAGCTAGTGCCGGAGAATACGAGCAGTACTTC. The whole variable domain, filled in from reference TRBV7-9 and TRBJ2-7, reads DTGVSQNPRHKITKRGQNVTFRCDPISEHNRLYWYRQTLGQGPEFLTYFQNEAQLEKSRLLSDRFSAERPKGSFSTLEIQRTEQGDSAMYLCASSPRASAGEYEQYFGPGTRLTVT.